This T cell receptor beta chain was recovered during a study of blood T cell repertoires in COVID-19. About the research overall: In each case, the material was cDNA or gDNA derived from T cells, B-cell-depleted T cells, or PBMCs.

The data were produced by immunoSEQ multiplex PCR, yet TCRdb's version contains in-frame clones alone and is incomplete. The sample has around 150,000 clones, roughly 90% seen once; the top ten hold more than 6.5%. The sequencing sample was made of PBMCs or T cells enriched from blood (not recorded which). The receptor was derived from a woman between 50 and 59 years old who had recovered from COVID-19.

The CDR3 sequence is CASMAPPDTEAFF. As DNA, the CDR3 is TGTGCCAGCATGGCCCCCCCAGACACTGAAGCTTTCTTT. This rearrangement joins TRBV27 to TRBJ1-1; D is unclear. Germline loops: CDR1 MNHEY, CDR2 SMNVEV (reference sequence). V lost 7 bases and J lost 3, with 12 bases in between. This CDR3 spans 13 amino acids.